The 3 T cell receptor beta chains below come from one sample, sequenced in a study of blood T cells in healthy people across ages. A second PCR of 7 to 11 cycles used a sample-barcoded 5' primer and a J-beta primer mix. TCRdb reprocessed the 5' RACE reads via MiXCR and lists one record per CDR3 protein. The repertoire holds some 1.7 million distinct CDR3 sequences, with roughly 28% as singletons. Material: blood. The receptors derive from a woman aged 25 to 39 in good health.

The DNA of the CDR3 is TGCGCCAGCAGCGGACAGGGAGGGACAAACAATGAGCAGTTCTTC. It specifies CASSGQGGTNNEQFF. The chain employs TRBV5-1 and TRBJ2-1; perhaps TRBD1 as D (8 bases). Looked up from germline, CDR1 is SGHRS and CDR2 is YFSETQ. V gave up 4 bases and J gave up 5 bases, with 16 bases separating them. The CDR3 sequence is 15 residues long.

The chain has TRBV28 and TRBJ1-3, with a weak D call TRBD1 (5 bases). CDR3 length: 17 amino acids. Germline CDR1 is MDHEN and CDR2 is SYDVKM. The V and J ends lost 6 bases and 0 bases respectively, with 18 bases between them. DNA of the CDR3: TGTGCCAGCAGCCGTACCCGGCTGGGACCCTCTGGAAACACCATATATTTT. Translated, it gives CASSRTRLGPSGNTIYF.

The chain has TRBV20-1 and TRBJ2-1; D gene uncertain. V was shortened by 2 bases and J by 0 bases, with 11 bases between the two germline ends. This CDR3 region has 15 residues. Germline assignment: CDR1 DFQATT and CDR2 SNEGSKA (reference sequence). CDR3 sequence: CSARQLASSYNEQFF. DNA for the CDR3: TGCAGTGCTAGACAGCTCGCGAGCTCCTACAATGAGCAGTTCTTC.